These 7 T cell receptor beta chains originate from one sample sequenced in a study of beta chain features in type 1 diabetes. Expressed TCRB transcripts were sequenced because the entire RNA isolate underwent reverse transcription. The method was immunoSEQ multiplex PCR; TCRdb's version includes in-frame clones alone and lacks a portion of them. Here the sample spans about 160,000 clones, less than 9.5% being singletons. Sequencing was performed on central memory CD4+ T cells from blood. The receptors here all came from a woman aged 18-30 years in good health.

J is TRBJ2-1 and V is TRBV27, with 9 bases that match TRBD2. The junction had 3 bases not matched to a gene; V was cut back by 2 bases and J by 1 base. CDR1 and CDR2 from the germline V gene are MNHEY and SMNVEV (reference sequence). The CDR3 runs 16 residues. The CDR3 sequence is CASSLLSGRSYNEQFF. The CDR3 DNA follows: TGTGCCAGCAGTTTACTTAGCGGGAGATCCTACAATGAGCAGTTCTTC.

V usage is TRBV5-6 and J usage is TRBJ2-3; weak D call: TRBD1 (6 bases). CDR1 is SGHDT, CDR2 YYEEEE, per germline. V lost 4 bases, J lost 8 bases, and 14 bases lay in between. This CDR3 region has 13 residues. CDR3 sequence (DNA): TGTGCCAGCAGCACAGGGAGTCCAGGTACGCAGTATTTT. It codes for CASSTGSPGTQYF.

This clone showed up just a few times. CDR3 coding DNA: TGTGCCAGCAGCACACAGGGGTATGGGGACTCTGGAAACACCATATATTTT. This encodes CASSTQGYGDSGNTIYF. This rearrangement joins TRBV7-6 to TRBJ1-3; 7 nucleotides agree with TRBD1. Per the germline V gene, CDR1 is SGHVS and CDR2 is FNYEAQ. CDR3 length equals 17 residues. Trimming removed 5 bases from V and 0 bases from J; junction bases left unmatched: 10.

The rearrangement joins TRBV15 to TRBJ2-5; 8 bases fit TRBD1. The DNA end favors TRBJ2-7, so the J call may be wrong. The germline CDR1 and CDR2 sequences are LNHNV and YYDKDF (reference sequence). The CDR3 has 14 residues. CDR3: CATSRAGQGTEQYF. The CDR3 DNA is TGTGCCACCAGCAGAGCAGGACAGGGAACCGAGCAGTACTTC.

This clone was observed a handful of times. V gene TRBV6-1 combines with J gene TRBJ1-1; 9 bases fit TRBD1. The ends lost 2 bases at V and 5 bases at J; junction bases unmatched: 9. This CDR3 contains 16 residues. CDR1 and CDR2 from the germline V gene are MNHNS and SASEGT. Written as DNA, the CDR3 is TGTGCCAGCAGTGAAACGGGGACAGGGTTGGGTACTGAAGCTTTCTTT. This codes for CASSETGTGLGTEAFF.

This clone was counted a few times. The chain uses TRBV5-1 and TRBJ2-3; D is perhaps TRBD2 (5 bases). Per the germline V gene, CDR1 is SGHRS and CDR2 is YFSETQ. V shed 8 bases and J shed 5 bases, with 9 bases lying between them. This CDR3 has 11 amino acids. CDR3 loop: CASRSGDTQYF. The CDR3 region has the DNA TGCGCCAGTCGAAGCGGAGATACGCAGTATTTT.

The rearrangement links TRBV5-1 to TRBJ2-5; TRBD2 matches 13 bases. CDR3 size: 17 residues. Germline values: CDR1 SGHRS, CDR2 YFSETQ. With V trimmed by 4 bases and J by 5 bases, 11 bases remained unmatched. The CDR3 sequence is CASSKTSGGSSGETQYF. As DNA, the CDR3 is TGCGCCAGCAGCAAGACTAGCGGGGGGTCGTCTGGGGAGACCCAGTACTTC.